This record covers a single T cell receptor (beta chain). Its cognate antigen is unknown. The CDR3 is 18 amino acids. Germline V lookup: CDR1 SGHDT, CDR2 YYEEEE. These data belong to a study of molecular identifiers for immune sequencing clone quantification. Both previously described methods and listed TCR primers were employed to make bulk TCR libraries. TCRdb re-analysed the PCR reads in MiXCR, keeping a single row per CDR3 protein. The top ten clones hold 0.7% to 1% of a sample with about 640,000 distinct CDR3 sequences, roughly 21% of them seen once. Sorting selected naive CD8 T cells with a CD8+CD4-CCR7+CD45RA+ phenotype. Overall study findings and caveats: A shared barcode on identical TCR molecules could lead to underestimated sizes for highly expanded clones. Investigators reportedly could detect spiked Jurkat TCR RNA from one cell among approximately 1 million naive cells.

Sequencing was carried out using naive CD8+ T cells from blood, with Jurkat cell RNA spiked in. This sample's subset: FACS-sorted CD8+CD4-CCR7+CD45RA+ naive T cells. The TCR sequence derives from a human donor in good health. Some libraries in this study had Jurkat cell RNA spiked in. The V call is TRBV5-6, the J call TRBJ2-3; D gene uncertain. The tail of the sequence fits TRBJ1-5 better, so the J call may be wrong. The CDR3 region has the DNA TGTGCCAGCAGCCCGAACGGACTAGATTGGCAGATCCCCAATACGCAGCATTTT. Protein product: CASSPNGLDWQIPNTQHF.